This T cell receptor beta chain is from a study of regulatory T cells in long-lasting Graves disease. Study-level results: Persistent cases favored TRBV28, TRBJ1-2 and TRBJ2-5.

According to the study, TCR beta libraries were built with iRepertoire HTBI primers and CDR3-region Arm-PCR. Using its own MiXCR run on the multiplex PCR reads, TCRdb lists one record per CDR3 protein. The sample has 350,000 to 500,000 distinct CDR3 sequences, 16% seen once. Turning to this clonotype: Its antigen is not identified. A much larger clonotype is one base distant, so this may be a read error.

As to time point: newly diagnosed GD, antithyroid drugs for less than 3 months. Extracted PBMC RNA gave rise to the TCR library. The authors drew approximately 10 milliliters of peripheral blood into EDTA tubes. This CDR3 contains 14 residues. Germline V gives CDR1 SGHVS, CDR2 FQNEAQ. The same data also went into a second study, on T cells in Graves' hyperthyroidism and ophthalmopathy.

The genes are TRBV7-8 and TRBJ1-4; D unresolved. The receptor comes from a woman younger than 30 with Graves disease. Specimen: peripheral blood mononuclear cells (PBMCs), collected at new diagnosis, from a patient treated with antithyroid drugs. The chain's CDR3 is CTSSLGRSGEKLFF. CDR3 nucleotide sequence: TGTACCAGCAGCTTAGGACGGTCGGGGGAAAAACTGTTTTTT.